One and the same sample provided the 16 T cell receptor beta chains below, sequenced in a study of response to subunit inactivated influenza vaccine. TCRdb passed the RT-PCR reads through MiXCR, listing each CDR3 protein once. The sample yields a few hundred thousand distinct CDR3 sequences, around 9.9% seen once. The sample here was PBMCs from blood, taken about 6 weeks after vaccination. The receptor source for this set is a man in his forties or fifties who received an inactivated influenza vaccine.

The V and J genes are TRBV6-5 and TRBJ1-2; 7 nucleotides align to TRBD1. The germline gives CDR1 MNHEY, CDR2 SVGAGI. The CDR3 consists of 14 residues. Losses at the gene ends were 3 bases for V and 7 bases for J; bases not matched to a gene: 8. The CDR3 coding sequence is TGTGCCAGCAGTTATCGGGACAGAAGAGCTGGCTACACCTTC. Its translation: CASSYRDRRAGYTF.

This chain connects TRBV20-1 to TRBJ2-7, with 7 bases fitting TRBD1. Germline loops: CDR1 DFQATT, CDR2 SNEGSKA (reference sequence). The ends lost 1 base at V and 5 bases at J; junction bases unmatched: 8. CDR3 length: 14 residues. The CDR3 DNA follows: TGCAGTGCTAGAGTACAGGGGCTTGGCGACGAGCAGTACTTC. Translated, it gives CSARVQGLGDEQYF.

This clonotype appeared a few times. V is TRBV6-5 and J is TRBJ2-7, with a possible D match to TRBD2 (5 bases). Germline CDR1 MNHEY, CDR2 SVGAGI. CDR3 length equals 12 residues. V lost 0 bases to trimming and J lost 5 bases, with 5 bases between them. CDR3 nucleotide sequence: TGTGCCAGCAGTTACTCCGGGGACGAGCAGTACTTC. It is translated as CASSYSGDEQYF.

This clonotype was counted only a few times. The V call is TRBV5-6, the J call TRBJ2-2, with D uncertain. Germline V gives CDR1 SGHDT, CDR2 YYEEEE. There are 12 residues in the CDR3. Trimming removed 2 bases from V and 6 bases from J, with 5 bases in between. CDR3 sequence (DNA): TGTGCCAGCAGCTTCGTCCCCGGGGAGCTGTTTTTT. As protein: CASSFVPGELFF.

The chain joins TRBV5-1 to TRBJ2-1, with D perhaps TRBD1 or TRBD2 (5 bases each). This CDR3 contains 14 residues. Germline CDR1 SGHRS, CDR2 YFSETQ. Trimming removed 4 bases from V and 4 bases from J, with 12 bases in between. Written as DNA, the CDR3 is TGCGCCAGCAGCCAGGGACCCGAGTACAATGAGCAGTTCTTC. Its protein is CASSQGPEYNEQFF.

This clonotype was observed many times. This chain links TRBV6-6 with TRBJ2-7; D is unclear. CDR3 length equals 12 residues. V dropped 2 bases and J dropped 6 bases, with 8 bases sitting between them. The germline V gene encodes CDR1 MNHNY and CDR2 SVGAGI (reference sequence). The CDR3 sequence is CASSYALSEQYF. The CDR3 nucleotides read TGTGCCAGCAGTTACGCTCTGAGCGAGCAGTACTTC.

This clonotype was counted many times. The chain uses TRBV24-1 and TRBJ1-1; D not certain. The CDR3 consists of 13 residues. Between the trimmed V and J ends, which lost 0 bases and 3 bases, there was a span of 4 bases. Germline values: CDR1 KGHDR, CDR2 SFDVKD. CDR3 coding DNA: TGTGCCACCAGTGATTTGGGCTACACTGAAGCTTTCTTT. Translating it yields CATSDLGYTEAFF.

This clonotype was detected many times. The chain links TRBV24-1 to TRBJ2-2; 11 positions match TRBD1. Losses at the gene ends were 1 base for V and 7 bases for J; bases not matched to a gene: 4. The length of the CDR3 is 16 residues. CDR1 is KGHDR and CDR2 is SFDVKD in the germline V gene. CDR3 sequence: CATSDFRDRGDGELFF. In DNA form, the CDR3 reads TGTGCCACCAGTGATTTTCGGGACAGGGGGGACGGGGAGCTGTTTTTT.

This clonotype has just a few counts. The V and J genes are TRBV3-1 and TRBJ1-5, with D hard to call. V was pared by 4 bases and J by 11 bases, with 21 bases between. Germline CDR1 LGHDT, CDR2 YNNKEL (reference sequence). The CDR3 has 15 amino acids. The CDR3 protein is CASSPRFGPQRAQHF. Written as DNA, the CDR3 is TGTGCCAGCAGCCCGCGTTTTGGCCCCCAACGGGCCCAGCATTTT.

This clonotype occurred many times. The rearrangement uses TRBV6-2 or TRBV6-3 and TRBJ2-1; no clear D. Germline V gene sequence: CDR1 MNHEY, CDR2 SVGEGT. V was cut by 2 bases and J by 6 bases, with 8 bases left in between. CDR3 length equals 13 residues. DNA for the CDR3: TGTGCCAGCAGTTACACGGTATCCAATGAGCAGTTCTTC. Translated: CASSYTVSNEQFF.

The genes are TRBV13 and TRBJ2-4; 7 positions agree with TRBD2. The CDR3 extends over 15 amino acids. After removal of 4 bases from V and 6 bases from J, the junction contained 9 bases not matched to a gene. Germline V gene lookup returns CDR1 PRHDT and CDR2 FYEKMQ (reference sequence). CDR3 loop: CASSSNPGEGNIQYF. As DNA, the CDR3 is TGTGCCAGCAGCTCCAATCCTGGGGAGGGAAACATTCAGTACTTC.

This chain uses TRBV7-9 with TRBJ1-2, with D perhaps matching TRBD1 (5 bases). The ends were cut back, 4 bases at V and 2 bases at J, with 17 bases in the middle. This CDR3 is 16 amino acids long. The germline gives CDR1 SEHNR, CDR2 FQNEAQ (reference sequence). CDR3 in amino acids: CASSSYNRTPNYGYTF. The CDR3 region has the DNA TGTGCCAGCAGCTCGTACAACAGGACCCCAAACTATGGCTACACCTTC.

This clonotype was observed a handful of times. The chain is built from TRBV10-3 and TRBJ1-1; 8 nucleotides agree with TRBD1. V gave up 4 bases and J gave up 1 base; unmatched junction bases: 8. CDR3 length: 16 residues. CDR1 is ENHRY and CDR2 is SYGVKD in the germline V gene. This chain's CDR3 is CAISAGQGAWNTEAFF. In DNA form, the CDR3 reads TGTGCCATCAGTGCAGGTCAGGGGGCATGGAACACTGAAGCTTTCTTT.

The chain employs TRBV4-3 and TRBJ2-7; TRBD1 is a possible D gene (5 bases). The CDR3 covers 14 residues. Trimming took off 0 bases at V and 1 base at J, with 7 bases between the two ends. CDR1 is LGHNA and CDR2 is YSLEER in the germline V gene. CDR3 nucleotides: TGCGCCAGCAGCCAAGAACAGGTTTCCTACGAGCAGTACTTC. This codes for CASSQEQVSYEQYF.

The CDR3 reads CSAQDRGLDGELFF. The CDR3, as DNA: TGCAGTGCTCAGGACAGGGGGCTAGACGGGGAGCTGTTTTTT. The V and J genes are TRBV20-1 and TRBJ2-2, with 11 bases identical to TRBD1. Germline assignment: CDR1 DFQATT and CDR2 SNEGSKA (reference sequence). V dropped 5 bases and J dropped 7; count of bases not matched to a gene: 6. There are 14 residues in the CDR3.

This clonotype showed up many times. This chain links TRBV15 with TRBJ1-4; D unresolved. Germline V CDR1 and CDR2: LNHNV, YYDKDF (reference sequence). The V end lost 0 bases, the J end lost 8 bases, and 10 bases lay between the germline ends. The CDR3 covers 14 residues. CDR3 sequence (DNA): TGTGCCACCAGCAGAGAGGGGATTAGGGAAAAACTGTTTTTT. Translating gives CATSREGIREKLFF.